This TCR beta chain was retrieved from a study of regulatory T cells in long-lasting Graves disease. Trimming at V came to 6 bases and at J to 5 bases, leaving 8 bases not matched to a gene. Germline V gene data show CDR1 as MNHNS and CDR2 as SASEGT. The CDR3 runs to 16 residues. Noted time point: newly diagnosed GD, antithyroid drugs for less than 3 months. TCR sequences were obtained from RNA taken from PBMCs. Sequencing libraries for TCR beta were prepared with iRepertoire HTBI primers and Arm-PCR of CDR3 regions. TCRdb recomputed calls from the multiplex PCR reads with MiXCR, one row per CDR3 protein. The table lists about 620,000 distinct CDR3 sequences, around 15% of them singletons. These records were also assigned to another study, of T cells in Graves' hyperthyroidism and ophthalmopathy. From that second work: Stable hyperthyroidism: no ophthalmopathy progression over 18 months of follow-up.

The TCR was taken from a woman younger than 45 with Graves disease. The chain couples TRBV6-1 to TRBJ2-2, with 11 bases aligning to TRBD2. This sample comprised peripheral blood mononuclear cells (PBMCs), obtained at new diagnosis, from a patient treated with antithyroid drugs. DNA for the CDR3: TGTGCCAGCAGACGGGATAGCGGGAGGGGTACCGGGGAGCTGTTTTTT. It is translated as CASRRDSGRGTGELFF.